The 4 T cell receptor beta chains reported below all come from one sample, sequenced in a study of T-cell reconstitution after alpha-beta-depleted transplantation in children. Unique molecular identifiers were used in preparing the TCRbeta library. TCRdb processed the PCR reads anew with MiXCR; each CDR3 protein has one entry. The sample shows about 110,000 distinct CDR3 sequences, roughly 6.1% of them seen only once. Here the sequenced sample was PBMCs, mostly from graft donor cells, taken 360 days after TCRalphabeta/CD19-depleted stem cell transplant. Receptors were obtained from a male patient aged 2-9 years who had a stem cell transplant for acute lymphoblastic leukemia, so the T cells may come from the graft donor.

This clonotype was detected ten times or more. This chain's CDR3 is CASSQHRGGITGELFF. DNA of the CDR3: TGTGCCAGCAGCCAGCACAGGGGAGGAATTACCGGGGAGCTGTTTTTT. The chain employs TRBV7-9 and TRBJ2-2; the D gene is possibly TRBD1 (7 bases). The CDR3 consists of 16 residues. V was trimmed by 5 bases and J by 5 bases, leaving 18 bases between them. Germline loops: CDR1 SEHNR, CDR2 FQNEAQ (reference sequence).

This clonotype showed up many times. The rearrangement uses TRBV7-2 and TRBJ1-5, with D possibly being TRBD1 (5 bases). The CDR3 totals 14 residues. Trimming cost V 5 bases and J 3 bases, with 11 bases left between them. The germline V gene has CDR1 SGHTA and CDR2 FQGNSA. Here the CDR3 DNA reads TGTGCCAGCAGCCTTCCCAGGGTCAATCAGCCCCAGCATTTT. Protein product: CASSLPRVNQPQHF.

This clonotype was detected ten times or more. V usage is TRBV20-1 and J usage is TRBJ2-7; TRBD2 might be the D (5 bases). The CDR3 runs to 12 residues. With 2 bases removed from V and 3 bases from J, the gap between germline ends came to 8 bases. Germline values: CDR1 DFQATT, CDR2 SNEGSKA (reference sequence). CDR3 residues: CSARPGIYEQYF. The CDR3 nucleotides read TGCAGTGCTAGACCCGGGATCTACGAGCAGTACTTC.

In this sample, this clonotype turned up a few times. Written as DNA, the CDR3 is TGTGCCAGCAGTGATCCCGGCTCCTACGAGCAGTACTTC. This gives the protein CASSDPGSYEQYF. The chain uses TRBV12-3 or TRBV12-4 and TRBJ2-7; D gene uncertain. The CDR3 totals 13 residues. V was trimmed by 5 bases and J by 0 bases, leaving 8 bases between them.